This T cell receptor beta chain was profiled in a study of blood T cell repertoires in COVID-19. At the level of the study: The samples span acute and convalescent COVID-19 from the United States, Italy and Spain. PBMCs, B-cell-depleted T cells, or T cells provided the cDNA or gDNA that made up the material.

Original handling: Researchers report that nucleated cell counts were estimated from reference gene primer amplification. Using immunoSEQ multiplex PCR, the repertoire was profiled, and TCRdb retains in-frame clones only, with some absent. The DNA gave D and trimming, while V, J and clone size come from that table. The table lists 70,000 to 75,000 clones, roughly 80% of them singletons. The CDR3 is 13 amino acids. CDR1 SQVTM and CDR2 ANQGSEA come from the germline V gene. Deletions cut 7 bases from V and 2 bases from J, with 11 bases between. Sequenced: peripheral blood. The chain is built from TRBV29-1 and TRBJ2-2; possibly TRBD1 for D (5 bases). The sequence was collected from an elderly woman with active or convalescent COVID-19. The CDR3 nucleotides read TGCAGCGCAATGACAGCCAACACCGGGGAGCTGTTTTTT. As protein: CSAMTANTGELFF.